The text below deals with one TCR beta chain. Antigen unknown. This sample was included in a study of cytomegalovirus exposure and HLA in healthy donors. General observations from the study: Testing in vitro showed a few CMV-associated chains specific for CMV antigens. Some TCR beta chains (164 of them) were listed as cytomegalovirus-associated.

PCR was performed using 60 Vbeta and 13 Jbeta primers. This table comes from immunoSEQ multiplex PCR, and its TCRdb copy is limited to in-frame clones, with some not included. The profile covers over 130,000 clones, with roughly 78% appearing a single time and around 6.3% taken by the ten largest. This CDR3 is built from 16 residues. Germline assignment: CDR1 SGHDT and CDR2 YYEEEE. V was shortened by 3 bases and J by 3 bases, with 19 bases between the two germline ends. The V and J genes are TRBV5-6 and TRBJ2-7; tentative D call: TRBD1 (7 bases). Sequences were obtained from PBMCs. This sequence originates from a man in his forties or fifties in good health and CMV-seropositive. CDR3 in amino acids: CASSSTPRQGLYEQYF. DNA of the CDR3: TGTGCCAGCAGCTCTACACCGCGACAGGGACTCTACGAGCAGTACTTC.